These 23 T cell receptor beta chains originate from one sample sequenced in a study of blood T cell repertoires in COVID-19. The repertoire was sequenced with immunoSEQ multiplex PCR; TCRdb's copy has only in-frame clones and lacks some. The sample shows about 97,000 clones, more than 75% of them seen only once. The source material was peripheral blood. The receptors shown here come from a human donor in a cohort sampled during active COVID-19.

CDR3 DNA: TGTGCCAGCAGCCCAGGACTAGCGGAGAGTACGCAGTATTTT. It yields the protein CASSPGLAESTQYF. V usage is TRBV7-2 and J usage is TRBJ2-3; 10 bases agree with TRBD2. The CDR3 covers 14 residues. In germline, CDR1 is SGHTA, CDR2 FQGNSA. V lost 5 bases and J lost 8; bases outside the gene matches: 7.

The chain uses TRBV19 and TRBJ2-1, with TRBD2 matching 8 bases. Looked up from germline, CDR1 is LNHDA and CDR2 is SQIVND (reference sequence). The CDR3 spans 15 residues. The junction had 11 bases not matched to a gene; V was cut back by 11 bases and J by 2 bases. CDR3 loop: CAASRGGAAYNEQFF. The CDR3 DNA is TGTGCCGCATCACGGGGGGGGGCGGCCTACAATGAGCAGTTCTTC.

This rearrangement joins TRBV11-1 to TRBJ2-1, with 10 bases that match TRBD2. The V gene end was trimmed by 5 bases and the J gene end by 10 bases; junction bases not matched to a gene: 11. This CDR3 contains 15 residues. The germline V gene has CDR1 SGHAT and CDR2 FQDESV (reference sequence). CDR3 residues: CASSQGLARSLEQFF. The CDR3 DNA is TGTGCCAGCAGCCAGGGACTAGCGAGGTCATTGGAGCAGTTCTTC.

V and J are TRBV5-6 and TRBJ2-5, with a possible D match to TRBD2 (7 bases). Trimming left V 2 bases short and J 7 bases short, with 9 bases between. The germline V gene encodes CDR1 SGHDT and CDR2 YYEEEE. The CDR3 spans 12 residues. CDR3 loop: CASSLGGGTQYF. The CDR3 DNA reads as TGTGCCAGCAGCTTAGGGGGGGGGACCCAGTACTTC.

The rearrangement uses TRBV30 and TRBJ2-2; 7 positions match TRBD1. Germline lookup yields CDR1 GTSNPN and CDR2 SVGIG (reference sequence). CDR3 size: 13 residues. J was trimmed by 8 bases and V by 7 bases; bases with no gene match: 10. CDR3 region: CAFKGTVGGELFF. CDR3 DNA: TGTGCCTTTAAGGGGACAGTGGGAGGGGAGCTGTTTTTT.

In this sample, this clone turned up a few times. V is TRBV4-1 and J is TRBJ1-2; 7 bases match TRBD1. The length of the CDR3 is 14 residues. Trimming removed 2 bases from V and 2 bases from J; junction bases left unmatched: 2. Germline V lookup: CDR1 MGHRA, CDR2 YSYEKL. The CDR3 bases are TGCGCCAGCAGCCAAACAGGGGCGAACTATGGCTACACCTTC. Amino acid sequence: CASSQTGANYGYTF.

This chain uses TRBV7-9 with TRBJ1-2, with D possibly being TRBD1 (5 bases). V was clipped by 1 base and J by 8 bases, with 14 bases between them. The germline V gene encodes CDR1 SEHNR and CDR2 FQNEAQ (reference sequence). CDR3 length equals 14 residues. The CDR3 DNA sequence: TGTGCCAGCAGCTTAGATGTCAGGGCGGGAGGCTACACCTTC. Its protein is CASSLDVRAGGYTF.

The V gene is TRBV5-1, the J gene TRBJ2-2, with a possible D match to TRBD1 (5 bases). The CDR3 is 16 residues long. Germline V gives CDR1 SGHRS, CDR2 YFSETQ. V shed 4 bases and J shed 0 bases, with 13 bases lying between them. As DNA, the CDR3 is TGCGCCAGCAGCCCAGGGTTGACAGCGAACACCGGGGAGCTGTTTTTT. Its protein is CASSPGLTANTGELFF.

This clone has a single count. The J gene is TRBJ2-5, the V gene TRBV3-1 (or the pseudogene TRBV3-2), with a possible D match to TRBD1 (6 bases). V lost 8 bases, J lost 9 bases, and 16 bases lay in between. From germline, CDR1 is LGHDT and CDR2 YNNKEL (reference sequence). This CDR3 has 12 residues. CDR3 DNA: TGTGCCAGCCAGCAGGGGAGCGTGGCCCAGTACTTC. It translates to CASQQGSVAQYF.

The rearrangement uses TRBV7-2 and TRBJ1-1, with 7 bases identical to TRBD1. The CDR3 is 14 residues long. Germline CDR1 is SGHTA and CDR2 is FQGNSA. Trimming cost V 0 bases and J 9 bases; bases outside gene matches: 7. CDR3 DNA sequence: TGTGCCAGCAGCTTAGCGAGGGGGCAGCGTAAAGCTTTCTTT. Translated: CASSLARGQRKAFF.

The genes are TRBV5-1 and TRBJ2-3, with 7 bases fitting TRBD2. CDR3 length: 16 amino acids. Germline V lookup: CDR1 SGHRS, CDR2 YFSETQ. V shed 0 bases and J 0 bases; nucleotides not matched to a gene: 4. This CDR3 reads CASSLGLAESTDTQYF. The CDR3 nucleotides read TGCGCCAGCAGCTTGGGGCTAGCGGAGAGCACAGATACGCAGTATTTT.

The V call is TRBV5-5, the J call TRBJ2-2; TRBD2 matches at 7 bases. CDR1 is SGHKS, CDR2 YYEKEE, per germline (reference sequence). V lost 3 bases, J lost 6 bases, and 8 bases stayed unmatched. This CDR3 spans 15 amino acids. The DNA for the CDR3 is TGTGCCAGCAGCTCCGATGGGGGGGACCCCGGGGAGCTGTTTTTT. This codes for CASSSDGGDPGELFF.

The chain combines TRBV19 with TRBJ2-7, with TRBD2 matching over 7 bases. Germline CDR1 and CDR2: LNHDA and SQIVND (reference sequence). This CDR3 is built from 15 residues. After removal of 5 bases from V and 11 bases from J, the junction contained 18 bases not matched to a gene. The CDR3 protein is CASSSSGRGTPQEYF. CDR3 sequence (DNA): TGTGCCAGTAGTTCTAGTGGGAGGGGCACCCCTCAGGAGTACTTC. Full variable domain (outside the CDR3, taken from reference TRBV19 and TRBJ2-7): DGGITQSPKYLFRKEGQNVTLSCEQNLNHDAMYWYRQDPGQGLRLIYYSQIVNDFQKGDIAEGYSVSREKKESFPLTVTSAQKNPTAFYLCASSSSGRGTPQEYFGPGTRLTVT.

The chain couples TRBV3-1 (or the pseudogene TRBV3-2) to TRBJ2-6, with D perhaps matching TRBD2 (5 bases). Germline loops: CDR1 LGHDT, CDR2 YNNKEL (reference sequence). The CDR3 contains 12 residues. V lost 1 base to trimming and J lost 15 bases, with 10 bases between them. CDR3 nucleotides: TGTGCCAGCAGCCAAGCCTTAAGCGGCCTGACTTTC. Translating gives CASSQALSGLTF.

This clone was counted many times. The chain employs TRBV24-1 and TRBJ2-7; 7 nucleotides match TRBD1. V trimming: 4 bases; J trimming: 1 base; junction bases outside the gene matches: 0. CDR1 and CDR2 (germline): KGHDR, SFDVKD. CDR3 length: 13 amino acids. Here the CDR3 DNA reads TGTGCCACCAGTGAGACAGGGTCCTACGAGCAGTACTTC. This codes for CATSETGSYEQYF.

The V and J genes are TRBV19 and TRBJ1-5; 8 bases are a match to TRBD1. The CDR3 contains 16 residues. After removal of 5 bases from V and 2 bases from J, the junction contained 8 bases not matched to a gene. CDR1 and CDR2 from the germline V gene are LNHDA and SQIVND (reference sequence). The CDR3: CASSVRTGPGNQPQHF. CDR3 in DNA: TGTGCCAGTAGTGTCCGGACAGGGCCAGGCAATCAGCCCCAGCATTTT.

The chain combines TRBV6-1 with TRBJ1-1, with D hard to call. V lost 2 bases, J lost 1 base, and 8 bases lay in between. CDR1 and CDR2 (germline): MNHNS, SASEGT. The CDR3 sequence is 14 residues long. The CDR3 DNA follows: TGTGCCAGCAGTGAATTTTGGCAGAACACTGAAGCTTTCTTT. Amino acids: CASSEFWQNTEAFF.

The V gene is TRBV11-2, the J gene TRBJ1-1, with D possibly TRBD1 on 6 matching bases. V lost 3 bases and J 8 bases, leaving 10 bases between the germline ends. CDR1 and CDR2 (germline): SGHAT, FQNNGV. This CDR3 has 12 residues. The CDR3 protein is CASSLGTTEAFF. The CDR3 region has the DNA TGTGCCAGCAGCTTGGGGACAACCGAAGCTTTCTTT.

J is TRBJ1-4 and V is TRBV19; TRBD1 matches at 9 bases. From germline, CDR1 is LNHDA and CDR2 SQIVND (reference sequence). Trimming took 3 bases from V and 1 from J; bases not matched to a gene: 3. The CDR3 has 16 residues. DNA for the CDR3: TGTGCCAGTAGTATGGGACAGGGATTAACTAATGAAAAACTGTTTTTT. Amino acid sequence: CASSMGQGLTNEKLFF.

The V and J genes are TRBV15 and TRBJ2-3; 10 bases fit TRBD2. The CDR3 covers 18 residues. CDR1 and CDR2 from the germline V gene are LNHNV and YYDKDF (reference sequence). Trimming cost V 1 base and J 5 bases; bases outside gene matches: 12. The CDR3 coding sequence is TGTGCCACCAGCAGAGGAGGGTCCCAGCGGGGGGGCCAAGATACGCAGTATTTT. This sequence encodes CATSRGGSQRGGQDTQYF.

The chain is built from TRBV4-2 and TRBJ1-2; no clear D. From germline, CDR1 is LGHNA and CDR2 YNFKEQ. V lost 0 bases and J 4 bases, leaving 15 bases between the germline ends. The CDR3 length is 16 residues. The CDR3: CASSQDAETPFYGYTF. The CDR3 DNA reads as TGTGCCAGCAGCCAAGATGCGGAGACTCCTTTCTATGGCTACACCTTC.

This chain connects TRBV19 to TRBJ1-4; D remains unclear. The length of the CDR3 is 14 residues. The V end was cut by 4 bases, the J end by 8 bases, with 14 bases between. The germline V gene encodes CDR1 LNHDA and CDR2 SQIVND (reference sequence). CDR3 coding DNA: TGTGCCAGTAGTACCATTATTAGCGGGGAAAAACTGTTTTTT. It is translated as CASSTIISGEKLFF.

In this sample, this clone turned up once. V usage is TRBV5-1 and J usage is TRBJ1-5, with 8 positions matching TRBD1. The CDR3 has 13 residues. With 5 bases clipped from V and 11 bases from J, the junction kept 9 bases outside the gene matches. Germline V lookup: CDR1 SGHRS, CDR2 YFSETQ. CDR3 loop: CASSLTGAEAQHF. Written as DNA, the CDR3 is TGCGCCAGCAGTCTGACAGGGGCAGAGGCCCAGCATTTT.